These T cell receptor beta chains were read from a single sample in a study of beta chain features in type 1 diabetes. This table comes from immunoSEQ multiplex PCR, and its TCRdb copy is limited to in-frame clones, with some not included. The sample yields under 130,000 clones, 25% to 35% seen once. The sequenced sample consisted of central memory CD4+ T cells from blood. The origin of the receptors is a woman aged 18-29 years with type 1 diabetes. Both conserved end residues are part of each CDR3. The D gene is left open where the match is weak. The size of a clone is reported for some rows only, either as once, few or many, or as a class for expanded clones.

d_call: .; v_call: TRBV4-3; j_call: TRBJ1-2; clone_size: few; cdr3_aa: CASSQDPRQGSGYTF; cdr3_nt: TGCGCCAGCAGCCAAGATCCGAGGCAGGGCAGCGGCTACACCTTC
d_call: .; v_call: TRBV4-2; j_call: TRBJ1-1; clone_size: few; cdr3_aa: CASSQDKGRALDEAFF; cdr3_nt: TGTGCCAGCAGCCAAGATAAGGGCAGGGCACTCGACGAAGCTTTCTTT
d_call: TRBD1; v_call: TRBV6-5; j_call: TRBJ1-1; clone_size: .; cdr3_aa: CASRTGQGVEAFF; cdr3_nt: TGTGCCAGCAGAACCGGACAGGGGGTTGAAGCTTTCTTT
d_call: .; v_call: TRBV2; j_call: TRBJ1-5; clone_size: few; cdr3_aa: CASSARVSSNQPQHF; cdr3_nt: TGTGCCAGCAGTGCGAGGGTATCGAGCAATCAGCCCCAGCATTTT
d_call: TRBD2; v_call: TRBV5-1; j_call: TRBJ2-1; clone_size: few; cdr3_aa: CASRAGGRGADEQFF; cdr3_nt: TGCGCCAGCAGGGCGGGCGGGAGAGGAGCGGATGAGCAGTTCTTC
d_call: TRBD1; v_call: TRBV2; j_call: TRBJ2-3; clone_size: .; cdr3_aa: CASSLRQGWADTQYF; cdr3_nt: TGTGCCAGCAGTCTCAGACAGGGGTGGGCAGATACGCAGTATTTT
d_call: .; v_call: TRBV28; j_call: TRBJ1-5; clone_size: few; cdr3_aa: CASSPYLGQPQHF; cdr3_nt: TGTGCCAGCAGTCCTTACCTAGGTCAGCCCCAGCATTTT
d_call: .; v_call: TRBV19; j_call: TRBJ2-7; clone_size: few; cdr3_aa: CASTDRMGAEQYF; cdr3_nt: TGTGCCAGTACCGATCGGATGGGGGCGGAACAGTACTTC
d_call: .; v_call: TRBV11-2; j_call: TRBJ1-1; clone_size: few; cdr3_aa: CASRSQGIEAFF; cdr3_nt: TGTGCCAGCAGATCGCAGGGGATTGAAGCTTTCTTT
d_call: .; v_call: TRBV7-2; j_call: TRBJ1-1; clone_size: few; cdr3_aa: CASSPDKNTEAFF; cdr3_nt: TGTGCCAGCAGCCCCGACAAGAACACTGAAGCTTTCTTT
d_call: TRBD1; v_call: TRBV27; j_call: TRBJ1-1; clone_size: .; cdr3_aa: CASGPWTGWTEAFF; cdr3_nt: TGTGCCAGTGGCCCCTGGACAGGCTGGACTGAAGCTTTCTTT
d_call: .; v_call: TRBV6-5; j_call: TRBJ1-5; clone_size: few; cdr3_aa: CASIPGGRSNQPQHF; cdr3_nt: TGTGCCAGCATCCCGGGGGGGCGCAGCAATCAGCCCCAGCATTTT
d_call: .; v_call: TRBV6-6; j_call: TRBJ1-4; clone_size: .; cdr3_aa: CASSYSARGGEKLFF; cdr3_nt: TGTGCCAGCAGTTACTCGGCCAGGGGCGGTGAAAAACTGTTTTTT
d_call: TRBD2; v_call: TRBV11-3; j_call: TRBJ2-7; clone_size: .; cdr3_aa: CASSLRTAGTREVEQYF; cdr3_nt: TGTGCCAGCAGCTTACGCACCGCCGGGACTAGAGAGGTCGAGCAGTACTTC
d_call: TRBD1; v_call: TRBV30; j_call: TRBJ1-2; clone_size: .; cdr3_aa: CAGTGGNYGYTF; cdr3_nt: TGTGCCGGGACAGGGGGAAACTATGGCTACACCTTC
d_call: TRBD1; v_call: TRBV11-2; j_call: TRBJ2-5; clone_size: few; cdr3_aa: CASSYRRGFGETQYF; cdr3_nt: TGTGCCAGCAGCTATCGCAGGGGGTTCGGTGAGACCCAGTACTTC
d_call: TRBD1; v_call: TRBV10-1; j_call: TRBJ2-2; clone_size: few; cdr3_aa: CASSRGQGTGELFF; cdr3_nt: TGCGCCAGCAGTCGGGGACAGGGGACCGGGGAGCTGTTTTTT
d_call: .; v_call: TRBV29-1; j_call: TRBJ1-2; clone_size: .; cdr3_aa: CSASTANYGYTF; cdr3_nt: TGCAGCGCATCGACAGCTAACTATGGCTACACCTTC
d_call: .; v_call: TRBV18; j_call: TRBJ1-4; clone_size: .; cdr3_aa: CASSPVSATNEKLFF; cdr3_nt: TGTGCCAGCTCACCGGTCAGTGCAACTAATGAAAAACTGTTTTTT
d_call: .; v_call: TRBV28; j_call: TRBJ2-7; clone_size: .; cdr3_aa: CASSLLGGHYEQYF; cdr3_nt: TGTGCCAGCAGTTTACTCGGGGGGCACTACGAGCAGTACTTC
d_call: TRBD1; v_call: TRBV5-1; j_call: TRBJ1-5; clone_size: few; cdr3_aa: CASSLEGQGSNQPQHF; cdr3_nt: TGCGCCAGCAGCTTGGAGGGACAGGGTAGCAATCAGCCCCAGCATTTT
d_call: TRBD1; v_call: TRBV27; j_call: TRBJ1-2; clone_size: .; cdr3_aa: CASSLRGQGNGYTF; cdr3_nt: TGTGCCAGCAGTTTAAGGGGACAGGGAAATGGCTACACCTTC
d_call: .; v_call: TRBV30; j_call: TRBJ2-3; clone_size: .; cdr3_aa: CARSPAGLSTDTQYF; cdr3_nt: TGTGCCAGGAGCCCCGCAGGGTTGAGCACAGATACGCAGTATTTT
d_call: .; v_call: TRBV5-1; j_call: TRBJ2-1; clone_size: .; cdr3_aa: CASSESGPNNEQFF; cdr3_nt: TGCGCCAGCAGCGAAAGCGGGCCTAACAATGAGCAGTTCTTC
d_call: .; v_call: TRBV6-6; j_call: TRBJ2-7; clone_size: few; cdr3_aa: CASKPTTGDSYEQYF; cdr3_nt: TGTGCCAGCAAACCGACGACCGGAGACTCCTACGAGCAGTACTTC
d_call: .; v_call: TRBV5-1; j_call: TRBJ2-4; clone_size: few; cdr3_aa: CASSPGDHLAKNIQYF; cdr3_nt: TGCGCCAGCAGCCCGGGGGACCATCTAGCCAAAAACATTCAGTACTTC
d_call: TRBD2; v_call: TRBV18; j_call: TRBJ2-5; clone_size: few; cdr3_aa: CASSPGLAGETQYF; cdr3_nt: TGTGCCAGCTCACCCGGACTAGCTGGGGAGACCCAGTACTTC
d_call: TRBD1; v_call: TRBV5-1; j_call: TRBJ1-2; clone_size: .; cdr3_aa: CASSLEGAQGYTF; cdr3_nt: TGCGCCAGCAGCTTAGAGGGGGCGCAGGGCTACACCTTC
d_call: TRBD2; v_call: TRBV18; j_call: TRBJ2-7; clone_size: .; cdr3_aa: CASSSPGTSGYEQYF; cdr3_nt: TGTGCCAGCTCATCCCCCGGGACTAGCGGCTACGAGCAGTACTTC
d_call: TRBD2; v_call: TRBV13; j_call: TRBJ2-5; clone_size: .; cdr3_aa: CASSAGSLAGAMVETQYF; cdr3_nt: TGTGCCAGCAGCGCAGGTTCCCTAGCGGGAGCTATGGTAGAGACCCAGTACTTC
d_call: .; v_call: TRBV6-5; j_call: TRBJ1-1; clone_size: few; cdr3_aa: CASRSDLGGEAFF; cdr3_nt: TGTGCCAGCAGATCCGACCTAGGAGGTGAAGCTTTCTTT
d_call: TRBD1; v_call: TRBV5-6; j_call: TRBJ2-2; clone_size: few; cdr3_aa: CASSLGDRDAGELFF; cdr3_nt: TGTGCCAGCAGCTTGGGGGACAGGGATGCCGGGGAGCTGTTTTTT
d_call: .; v_call: TRBV19; j_call: TRBJ2-1; clone_size: .; cdr3_aa: CASSSWTTTVYNEQFF; cdr3_nt: TGTGCCAGTAGTTCTTGGACTACCACTGTTTACAATGAGCAGTTCTTC
d_call: .; v_call: TRBV27; j_call: TRBJ1-5; clone_size: .; cdr3_aa: CASRPTGGVGNQPQHF; cdr3_nt: TGTGCCAGTAGACCTACAGGTGGGGTAGGGAATCAGCCCCAGCATTTT
d_call: TRBD2; v_call: TRBV5-4; j_call: TRBJ2-3; clone_size: .; cdr3_aa: CASSFYSSGRGDTQYF; cdr3_nt: TGTGCCAGCAGCTTCTACTCTAGCGGGAGAGGGGATACGCAGTATTTT
d_call: TRBD1; v_call: TRBV5-1; j_call: TRBJ1-2; clone_size: .; cdr3_aa: CASSWTGQATDGYTF; cdr3_nt: TGCGCCAGCAGCTGGACGGGACAGGCTACCGATGGCTACACCTTC
d_call: .; v_call: TRBV6-6; j_call: TRBJ1-4; clone_size: .; cdr3_aa: CASSYETASNEKLFF; cdr3_nt: TGTGCCAGCAGTTACGAGACAGCCTCAAATGAAAAACTGTTTTTT
d_call: .; v_call: TRBV21-1; j_call: TRBJ2-7; clone_size: .; cdr3_aa: CASSINLRRDRRAYEQYF; cdr3_nt: TGTGCCAGCAGCATTAACCTAAGACGAGACCGGCGGGCCTACGAGCAGTACTTC
d_call: .; v_call: TRBV10-3; j_call: TRBJ2-2; clone_size: few; cdr3_aa: CAISESPGTNTGELFF; cdr3_nt: TGTGCCATCAGTGAGTCACCGGGGACGAACACCGGGGAGCTGTTTTTT
d_call: .; v_call: TRBV18; j_call: TRBJ1-1; clone_size: .; cdr3_aa: CASSPPQNTLNTEAFF; cdr3_nt: TGTGCCAGCTCACCACCGCAGAACACCTTGAACACTGAAGCTTTCTTT
d_call: .; v_call: TRBV7-6; j_call: TRBJ1-2; clone_size: .; cdr3_aa: CASSTGYGYTF; cdr3_nt: TGTGCCAGCAGTACAGGATATGGCTACACCTTC
d_call: TRBD2; v_call: TRBV7-2; j_call: TRBJ2-1; clone_size: .; cdr3_aa: CASSLLGTRQFF; cdr3_nt: TGTGCCAGCAGCTTACTTGGGACTAGGCAGTTCTTC
d_call: .; v_call: TRBV11-2; j_call: TRBJ2-1; clone_size: few; cdr3_aa: CASSLSWASVYNEQFF; cdr3_nt: TGTGCCAGCAGCTTAAGCTGGGCTAGCGTATACAATGAGCAGTTCTTC
d_call: TRBD1; v_call: TRBV28; j_call: TRBJ1-4; clone_size: once; cdr3_aa: CASKGTATNEKLFF; cdr3_nt: TGTGCCAGCAAGGGGACAGCAACTAATGAAAAACTGTTTTTT
d_call: .; v_call: TRBV28; j_call: TRBJ1-3; clone_size: .; cdr3_aa: CASSFMLGGENSGNTIYF; cdr3_nt: TGTGCCAGCAGCTTTATGTTGGGCGGGGAGAACTCTGGAAACACCATATATTTT
d_call: TRBD2; v_call: TRBV6-6; j_call: TRBJ2-3; clone_size: .; cdr3_aa: CASSRGTSKDTQYF; cdr3_nt: TGTGCCAGCAGTCGTGGGACTAGCAAAGATACGCAGTATTTT
d_call: TRBD1; v_call: TRBV6-6; j_call: TRBJ1-1; clone_size: few; cdr3_aa: CASRPGQGQNTEAFF; cdr3_nt: TGTGCCAGCAGGCCTGGACAGGGGCAAAACACTGAAGCTTTCTTT
d_call: .; v_call: TRBV7-2; j_call: TRBJ2-7; clone_size: .; cdr3_aa: CASSLGPGFSYEQYF; cdr3_nt: TGTGCCAGCAGCTTAGGGCCAGGATTCTCCTACGAGCAGTACTTC
d_call: .; v_call: TRBV2; j_call: TRBJ1-1; clone_size: .; cdr3_aa: CASPRQANTEAFF; cdr3_nt: TGTGCCAGCCCCCGACAGGCGAACACTGAAGCTTTCTTT
d_call: TRBD1; v_call: TRBV19; j_call: TRBJ1-3; clone_size: once; cdr3_aa: CATSGQVGNTIYF; cdr3_nt: TGTGCGACCTCCGGACAGGTCGGAAACACCATATATTTT
d_call: TRBD1; v_call: TRBV7-2; j_call: TRBJ2-4; clone_size: few; cdr3_aa: CASSQVVPGQLAKNIQYF; cdr3_nt: TGTGCCAGCAGCCAAGTCGTTCCGGGACAGCTAGCCAAAAACATTCAGTACTTC
d_call: TRBD1; v_call: TRBV18; j_call: TRBJ2-1; clone_size: .; cdr3_aa: CASSPPTGGFNEQFF; cdr3_nt: TGTGCCAGCTCACCACCGACAGGGGGATTCAATGAGCAGTTCTTC
d_call: .; v_call: TRBV7-2; j_call: TRBJ1-1; clone_size: few; cdr3_aa: CASSSQLNTEAFF; cdr3_nt: TGTGCCAGCAGCTCACAGTTGAACACTGAAGCTTTCTTT
d_call: TRBD1; v_call: TRBV7-2; j_call: TRBJ1-2; clone_size: many; cdr3_aa: CASSLAQGGYGYTF; cdr3_nt: TGTGCCAGCAGCTTAGCGCAGGGGGGCTATGGCTACACCTTC
d_call: TRBD1; v_call: TRBV10-3; j_call: TRBJ2-2; clone_size: .; cdr3_aa: CAAGQGANTGELFF; cdr3_nt: TGTGCCGCCGGACAGGGGGCGAACACCGGGGAGCTGTTTTTT
d_call: TRBD1; v_call: TRBV2; j_call: TRBJ2-3; clone_size: .; cdr3_aa: CASSAGTGNTDTQYF; cdr3_nt: TGTGCCAGCAGTGCCGGGACAGGGAACACAGATACGCAGTATTTT
d_call: TRBD1; v_call: TRBV9; j_call: TRBJ1-4; clone_size: few; cdr3_aa: CASSPGTGLSNEKLFF; cdr3_nt: TGTGCCAGCAGCCCCGGGACAGGTTTATCTAATGAAAAACTGTTTTTT
d_call: .; v_call: TRBV11-2; j_call: TRBJ1-4; clone_size: .; cdr3_aa: CASSDYRDPNEKLFF; cdr3_nt: TGTGCCAGCAGCGACTACAGGGATCCCAATGAAAAACTGTTTTTT
d_call: TRBD1; v_call: TRBV25-1; j_call: TRBJ1-1; clone_size: .; cdr3_aa: CASSEGATGTVNTEAFF; cdr3_nt: TGTGCCAGCAGTGAAGGGGCAACCGGGACAGTGAACACTGAAGCTTTCTTT
d_call: TRBD2; v_call: TRBV10-3; j_call: TRBJ2-1; clone_size: .; cdr3_aa: CAIRTSGGYNEQFF; cdr3_nt: TGTGCCATCAGGACTAGCGGGGGATACAATGAGCAGTTCTTC